The 15 T cell receptor beta chains reported below all come from one sample, sequenced in a study of T-cell memory formation after mild COVID-19. TCRdb itself ran the 5' RACE reads through MiXCR, one entry per CDR3 protein. The data show 200,000 to 300,000 distinct CDR3 sequences, 15% seen once. The sequencing sample was made of PBMCs or a T cell subset sorted from them (not recorded which). The receptors were gathered from an adult woman who had mild COVID-19 (a few samples of this study predate the infection). Cell type and time point are not known.

The chain recombines TRBV7-2 with TRBJ1-3; D perhaps matches TRBD1 (6 bases). The ends were cut back, 5 bases at V and 0 bases at J, with 8 bases in the middle. CDR1 and CDR2 from the germline V gene are SGHTA and FQGNSA. The CDR3 loop spans 14 amino acids. The CDR3 DNA reads TGTGCCAGCAGCGACAGGTCCTCTGGAAACACCATATATTTT. This sequence encodes CASSDRSSGNTIYF.

The rearrangement links TRBV5-5 to TRBJ2-2; 10 bases agree with TRBD1. CDR1 and CDR2 (germline): SGHKS, YYEKEE (reference sequence). Trimming at V came to 5 bases and at J to 1 base, leaving 2 bases not matched to a gene. The CDR3 loop spans 15 amino acids. CDR3: CASRWTGGNTGELFF. For the CDR3, the DNA is TGTGCCAGCAGATGGACAGGGGGGAACACCGGGGAGCTGTTTTTT.

This clonotype was seen a handful of times. The chain carries TRBV7-2 and TRBJ2-5; possible D gene TRBD1, 6 bases. The CDR3 extends over 15 amino acids. V shed 1 base and J shed 3 bases, with 12 bases lying between them. Germline V gene data show CDR1 as SGHTA and CDR2 as FQGNSA. For the CDR3, the DNA is TGTGCCAGCAGCTTAGAGGGGGTCGGCAAAGAGACCCAGTACTTC. It translates to CASSLEGVGKETQYF.

The DNA for the CDR3 is TGTGCCAGCAGCTATAACAGGGCGCAAGCTTTCTTT. It translates to CASSYNRAQAFF. The genes are TRBV12-3 or TRBV12-4 and TRBJ1-1; D may be TRBD1 (6 bases). The CDR3 has 12 residues. V lost 6 bases and J 9 bases, leaving 14 bases between the germline ends.

The rearrangement links TRBV3-1 to TRBJ2-2; 9 bases are shared with TRBD2. V trimming: 4 bases; J trimming: 3 bases; junction bases outside the gene matches: 6. Per the germline V gene, CDR1 is LGHDT and CDR2 is YNNKEL (reference sequence). CDR3 length equals 16 residues. Here the CDR3 reads CASSRSSGDYTGELFF. CDR3 sequence (DNA): TGTGCCAGCAGCCGCTCTAGCGGGGATTACACCGGGGAGCTGTTTTTT.

This clonotype was counted between two and nine times. The gene calls are TRBV5-1 and TRBJ1-2; 8 nucleotides align to TRBD1. The CDR3 covers 15 residues. With V trimmed by 0 bases and J by 4 bases, 5 bases remained unmatched. Per the germline V gene, CDR1 is SGHRS and CDR2 is YFSETQ. The CDR3 here is CASSLGRGRGYGYTF. The CDR3 bases are TGCGCCAGCAGCTTGGGCAGGGGGCGAGGCTATGGCTACACCTTC.

This clonotype was seen at least ten times. The rearrangement joins TRBV5-1 to TRBJ2-7; D gene unclear. CDR3 length equals 15 residues. V was trimmed by 3 bases and J by 5 bases, leaving 18 bases between them. The germline CDR1 and CDR2 sequences are SGHRS and YFSETQ. CDR3 bases: TGCGCCAGCAGCTCGTGGCCCAGCCCCGGTGACGAGCAGTACTTC. This encodes CASSSWPSPGDEQYF. Full variable domain (missing parts from reference TRBV5-1 and TRBJ2-7): KAGVTQTPRYLIKTRGQQVTLSCSPISGHRSVSWYQQTPGQGLQFLFEYFSETQRNKGNFPGRFSGRQFSNSRSEMNVSTLELGDSALYLCASSSWPSPGDEQYFGPGTRLTVT.

This clonotype was detected only a few times. The chain joins TRBV2 to TRBJ2-7, with TRBD1 matching over 8 bases. The J segment lost 2 bases and the V segment lost 7 bases, leaving 10 bases of the junction unmatched. The CDR3 has 15 amino acids. Looked up from germline, CDR1 is SNHLY and CDR2 is FYNNEI. CDR3 sequence: CASNLEGQGTYEQYF. The CDR3 region has the DNA TGTGCCAGCAACCTGGAAGGACAGGGAACCTACGAGCAGTACTTC.

This clonotype appeared a few times. In nucleotides, the CDR3 is TGCAGCTCTAAGGGACAGTTAGAGACCCAGTACTTC. It specifies CSSKGQLETQYF. The rearrangement joins TRBV29-1 to TRBJ2-5; 7 nucleotides align to TRBD1. Germline CDR1 and CDR2: SQVTM and ANQGSEA. This CDR3 region has 12 residues. V lost 8 bases and J lost 4; bases outside the gene matches: 7.

In this sample, this clonotype turned up many times. J is TRBJ2-1 and V is TRBV7-2; the D is unclear. CDR1 and CDR2 (germline): SGHTA, FQGNSA. V lost 3 bases to trimming and J lost 1 base, with 4 bases between them. The CDR3 contains 13 residues. The CDR3 DNA is TGTGCCAGCAGCTTTAGTTCCTACAATGAGCAGTTCTTC. Translation gives CASSFSSYNEQFF.

This rearrangement joins TRBV29-1 to TRBJ2-7; 7 bases agree with TRBD2. CDR1 is SQVTM and CDR2 is ANQGSEA in the germline V gene. Unmatched junction bases numbered 11, after V lost 6 bases and J lost 6 bases. The CDR3 has 13 amino acids. The chain's CDR3 is CSVSPGTTGEQYF. In nucleotides, the CDR3 is TGCAGCGTCAGTCCCGGGACTACGGGCGAGCAGTACTTC.

The V gene is TRBV5-6, the J gene TRBJ2-7, with TRBD1 as a possible D gene (6 bases). The CDR3 has 14 residues. Germline CDR1 SGHDT, CDR2 YYEEEE. V was cut by 0 bases and J by 2 bases, with 9 bases left in between. The CDR3 is CASSLDRVPYEQYF. The DNA of the CDR3 is TGTGCCAGCAGCTTGGACAGGGTACCCTACGAGCAGTACTTC.

The V call is TRBV24-1, the J call TRBJ2-5, with TRBD2 matching over 8 bases. Germline V gene data show CDR1 as KGHDR and CDR2 as SFDVKD. V lost 6 bases to trimming and J lost 9 bases; unmatched junction nucleotides: 11. This CDR3 region has 14 residues. CDR3 nucleotides: TGTGCCACCAGTTCCGGGCGGGGGGAGCTGGCCCAGTACTTC. As protein: CATSSGRGELAQYF.

This clonotype appeared a few times. The chain has TRBV6-2 or TRBV6-3 and TRBJ2-1; 7 bases line up with TRBD2. The CDR3 totals 14 residues. J gave up 5 bases and V 6 bases, and 7 bases lay outside the gene matches. The germline gives CDR1 MNHEY, CDR2 SVGEGT. The CDR3 nucleotides read TGTGCCAGCAGACCACTAGCGAACAACAATGAGCAGTTCTTC. It codes for CASRPLANNNEQFF.

The J gene is TRBJ1-1, the V gene TRBV7-2, with D tentatively TRBD1 (6 bases). CDR3 length: 15 residues. V was clipped by 3 bases and J by 5 bases, with 16 bases between them. Germline V gene sequence: CDR1 SGHTA, CDR2 FQGNSA. CDR3 sequence: CASSFGGREVTEAFF. The CDR3 DNA follows: TGTGCCAGCAGCTTCGGGGGCAGGGAGGTTACTGAAGCTTTCTTT. Combining the CDR3 with reference TRBV7-2 and TRBJ1-1 gives the whole variable domain GAGVSQSPSNKVTEKGKDVELRCDPISGHTALYWYRQSLGQGLEFLIYFQGNSAPDKSGLPSDRFSAERTGGSVSTLTIQRTQQEDSAVYLCASSFGGREVTEAFFGQGTRLTVV.